This T cell receptor (beta chain) was profiled in a study of cytomegalovirus exposure and HLA in healthy donors. Findings and caveats of the study: Overall, approximately 150 TCR beta chains were annotated as cytomegalovirus-associated.

Data came from immunoSEQ multiplex PCR; TCRdb stores just in-frame clones and leaves some out. The repertoire holds tens of thousands of clones, 75% to 90% seen once, with approximately 1.5% in the top ten. As concerns this clone: Its antigen is unidentified.

V was clipped by 5 bases and J by 5 bases; unmatched bases: 15. In germline, CDR1 is SEHNR, CDR2 FQNEAQ (reference sequence). The CDR3 consists of 18 residues. The validation cohort, a group of 120 subjects, included the donors and was separate from the approximately 680-subject first cohort. This chain joins TRBV7-9 and TRBJ2-7, with 13 bases matching TRBD2. This receptor was obtained from a woman aged 18-29 years in good health and CMV-seronegative. The sample taken for sequencing was PBMCs. The CDR3 here is CASSRPTSGRAIGHEQYF. CDR3 nucleotide sequence: TGTGCCAGCAGCCGACCTACTAGCGGGAGGGCAATCGGTCACGAGCAGTACTTC.